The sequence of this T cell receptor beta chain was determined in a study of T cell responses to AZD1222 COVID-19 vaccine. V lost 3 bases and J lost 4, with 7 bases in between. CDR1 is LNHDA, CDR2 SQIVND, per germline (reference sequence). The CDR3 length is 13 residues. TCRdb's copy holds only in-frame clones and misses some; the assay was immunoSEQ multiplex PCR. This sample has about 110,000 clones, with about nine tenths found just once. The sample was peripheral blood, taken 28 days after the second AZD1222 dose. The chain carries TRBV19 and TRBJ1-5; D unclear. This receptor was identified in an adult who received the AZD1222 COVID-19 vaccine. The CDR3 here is CASSIMGNQPQHF. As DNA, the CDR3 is TGTGCCAGTAGTATTATGGGGAATCAGCCCCAGCATTTT.